These 25 T cell receptor beta chains were all obtained from the same sample, sequenced in a study of shared clonotypes between healthy human individuals (dated by TCRdb to between 2020 and 2021). The library was generated by the immunoSEQ multiplex PCR assay. TCRdb limited this immuneACCESS table to in-frame rearrangements with V and J called. A share of clones is missing; checked studies link under half to unresolved V genes, and the rest is unexplained. In this sample the table shows 2 million to 2.5 million clones, approximately 93% of which occur a single time. 0.39% of the sample is in the top ten clones. Sequenced: naive CD4+ T cells from PBMCs. The sample's cell subset or site label is to be understood as: CD45RA+ positively selected. The receptors derive from a man between 18 and 29 years old in good health. Some clones in this sample may be carry-over from other donors' samples.

This rearrangement joins TRBV5-1 to TRBJ1-5; D is unclear. This CDR3 spans 14 amino acids. The V gene lost 3 bases and the J gene lost 3 bases, with 10 bases spanning the gap. Per the germline V gene, CDR1 is SGHRS and CDR2 is YFSETQ. For the CDR3, the DNA is TGCGCCAGCAGCTCCGGACCGTCCAATCAGCCCCAGCATTTT. It specifies CASSSGPSNQPQHF.

The V and J genes are TRBV28 and TRBJ2-1; 7 bases map to TRBD2. Germline lookup yields CDR1 MDHEN and CDR2 SYDVKM. J was trimmed by 9 bases and V by 6 bases; bases with no gene match: 11. This CDR3 has 14 residues. CDR3 sequence: CASRLPGGGSEQFF. The DNA for the CDR3 is TGTGCCAGCAGACTCCCTGGCGGCGGGAGTGAGCAGTTCTTC.

V usage is TRBV6-5 and J usage is TRBJ1-2, with no clear D. Germline V gene lookup returns CDR1 MNHEY and CDR2 SVGAGI. This CDR3 region has 15 residues. Trimming shortened V by 6 bases and J by 1 base, and 15 bases separated the two germline ends. Here the CDR3 DNA reads TGTGCCAGCAGAGGAAGGCCCGAGGATAACTATGGCTACACCTTC. This encodes CASRGRPEDNYGYTF.

This rearrangement joins TRBV7-6 to TRBJ2-7; maybe TRBD1 (6 bases). This CDR3 has 15 amino acids. Trimming left V 5 bases short and J 6 bases short, with 20 bases between. Per germline, CDR1 SGHVS and CDR2 FNYEAQ. Here the CDR3 DNA reads TGTGCCAGCAGCCTTACGGACAGCTCGGGGCGCGAGCAGTACTTC. This codes for CASSLTDSSGREQYF.

The chain carries TRBV21-1 and TRBJ1-2. TRBV21-1 is termed a pseudogene. There are 16 residues in the CDR3. CDR3 sequence: CASSIRTPEPLNGYTF. The CDR3 DNA is TGTGCCAGCAGCATAAGAACACCAGAGCCTTTAAATGGCTACACCTTC.

The chain combines TRBV11-2 with TRBJ2-1; 8 bases agree with TRBD1. With 3 bases clipped from V and 4 bases from J, the junction kept 17 bases outside the gene matches. Germline values: CDR1 SGHAT, CDR2 FQNNGV. The CDR3 length is 19 residues. The CDR3 coding sequence is TGTGCCAGCAGCTTTGGAGTAGGACAGGGCCCTTCACGGTACAATGAGCAGTTCTTC. This codes for CASSFGVGQGPSRYNEQFF.

The CDR3 sequence is CAWRRRLQETQYF. The CDR3 nucleotides are TGTGCCTGGAGACGACGTCTCCAAGAGACCCAGTACTTC. V gene TRBV30 combines with J gene TRBJ2-5; D uncertain. V lost 3 bases, J lost 1 base, and 9 bases lay in between. This CDR3 spans 13 amino acids. The germline CDR1 and CDR2 sequences are GTSNPN and SVGIG (reference sequence). The variable domain in full, with the rest retrieved from reference TRBV30 and TRBJ2-5, is SQTIHQWPATLVQPVGSPLSLECTVEGTSNPNLYWYRQAAGRGLQLLFYSVGIGQISSEVPQNLSASRPQDRQFILSSKKLLLSDSGFYLCAWRRRLQETQYFGPGTRLLVL.

The chain couples TRBV27 to TRBJ2-2; the D call may be TRBD1 or TRBD2 (5 bases each). The CDR3 totals 16 residues. CDR1 and CDR2 (germline): MNHEY, SMNVEV (reference sequence). The ends were cut back, 3 bases at V and 0 bases at J, with 11 bases in the middle. The CDR3 coding sequence is TGTGCCAGCAGTTTTCGAGGGACGACGAACACCGGGGAGCTGTTTTTT. It yields the protein CASSFRGTTNTGELFF.

The chain is built from TRBV6-1 and TRBJ2-3, with unresolved D. Germline V gene sequence: CDR1 MNHNS, CDR2 SASEGT. V lost 8 bases and J lost 0, with 15 bases in between. The CDR3 contains 15 residues. CDR3 sequence reads: CASPLSRDSTDTQYF. Written as DNA, the CDR3 is TGTGCCAGCCCTCTGTCCAGAGATAGCACAGATACGCAGTATTTT.

The V gene is TRBV5-1, the J gene TRBJ2-5; 7 nucleotides match TRBD1. Unmatched junction bases numbered 10, after V lost 3 bases and J lost 5 bases. This CDR3 is 15 amino acids long. The germline V gene encodes CDR1 SGHRS and CDR2 YFSETQ. CDR3 loop: CASSSGQAVQETQYF. Here the CDR3 DNA reads TGCGCCAGCAGCTCAGGACAGGCAGTGCAGGAGACCCAGTACTTC.

The V call is TRBV6-1, the J call TRBJ2-1; perhaps D is TRBD1 or TRBD2 (5 bases each). V lost 10 bases and J lost 2, with 15 bases in between. Germline loops: CDR1 MNHNS, CDR2 SASEGT. The CDR3 has 14 residues. The CDR3 nucleotides are TGTGCCATCTACCGGGGCGTCGCCTACAATGAGCAGTTCTTC. Translating it yields CAIYRGVAYNEQFF.

V usage is TRBV27 and J usage is TRBJ2-7, with a tentative D call TRBD1 (5 bases). The CDR3 runs 15 residues. V lost 5 bases and J lost 3, with 17 bases in between. CDR1 and CDR2 (germline): MNHEY, SMNVEV (reference sequence). This CDR3 is CASSRATRGRYEQYF. The CDR3, as DNA: TGTGCCAGCAGTCGAGCCACAAGGGGTCGCTACGAGCAGTACTTC.

The CDR3 loop is CASSSPVTDTQYF. The CDR3 DNA reads as TGTGCCAGCAGTTCTCCGGTGACAGATACGCAGTATTTT. The chain joins TRBV6-6 to TRBJ2-3; D ambiguous. Germline V gives CDR1 MNHNY, CDR2 SVGAGI (reference sequence). The CDR3 consists of 13 residues. V was cut by 4 bases and J by 3 bases, with 8 bases left in between.

The CDR3 DNA reads TGTGCCAGCCACTCAGGGGCCCTTTCCTACGAGCAGTACTTC. It yields the protein CASHSGALSYEQYF. The V call is TRBV28, the J call TRBJ2-7; TRBD1 is a possible D gene (6 bases). From germline, CDR1 is MDHEN and CDR2 SYDVKM. The CDR3 totals 14 residues. The V and J ends lost 8 bases and 1 base respectively, with 15 bases between them.

The rearrangement links TRBV30 to TRBJ1-2; D gene unclear. V lost 1 base, J lost 6 bases, and 9 bases lay in between. Germline CDR1 reads GTSNPN; CDR2 reads SVGIG (reference sequence). The CDR3 sequence is 12 residues long. The CDR3 sequence is CAWSEATDGYTF. DNA of the CDR3: TGTGCCTGGAGTGAGGCAACCGATGGCTACACCTTC.

The chain combines TRBV30 with TRBJ1-3; D is unresolved. V was cut by 0 bases and J by 0 bases, with 6 bases left in between. Germline assignment: CDR1 GTSNPN and CDR2 SVGIG (reference sequence). This CDR3 is 14 amino acids long. This chain's CDR3 is CAWSVQISGNTIYF. The CDR3 bases are TGTGCCTGGAGTGTCCAGATCTCTGGAAACACCATATATTTT. The complete variable domain, with remaining parts taken from reference TRBV30 and TRBJ1-3, reads SQTIHQWPATLVQPVGSPLSLECTVEGTSNPNLYWYRQAAGRGLQLLFYSVGIGQISSEVPQNLSASRPQDRQFILSSKKLLLSDSGFYLCAWSVQISGNTIYFGEGSWLTVV.

Notes on this clone: Other nucleotide sequences from this sample produce the same CDR3. V is TRBV11-3 and J is TRBJ2-1, with unresolved D. The CDR3 spans 15 residues. Trimming left V 1 base short and J 7 bases short, with 14 bases between. Germline loops: CDR1 SGHNT, CDR2 YENEEA. The CDR3 loop reads CASSLGTSPSNEQFF. The CDR3 DNA reads as TGTGCCAGCAGCTTAGGGACCAGCCCATCAAATGAGCAGTTCTTC. The complete variable domain, with remaining parts taken from reference TRBV11-3 and TRBJ2-1, reads EAGVVQSPRYKIIEKKQPVAFWCNPISGHNTLYWYLQNLGQGPELLIRYENEEAVDDSQLPKDRFSAERLKGVDSTLKIQPAELGDSAVYLCASSLGTSPSNEQFFGPGTRLTVL.

This clone was detected only once. Here the CDR3 DNA reads TGCGCCAGCAGCTTAGGACTGACTACCTACAATGAGCAGTTCTTC. It is translated as CASSLGLTTYNEQFF. The V and J genes are TRBV5-1 and TRBJ2-1; D perhaps matches TRBD2 (5 bases). V shed 2 bases and J shed 2 bases, with 11 bases lying between them. Germline loops: CDR1 SGHRS, CDR2 YFSETQ. The CDR3 runs to 15 residues.

The rearrangement joins TRBV9 to TRBJ1-4; D possibly corresponds to TRBD1 (5 bases). The V gene's germline CDR1 is SGDLS and CDR2 YYNGEE. The CDR3 contains 15 residues. The V end was cut by 2 bases, the J end by 0 bases, with 8 bases between. The CDR3 DNA reads as TGTGCCAGCAGCGTCCAGGGCTCAACTAATGAAAAACTGTTTTTT. It is translated as CASSVQGSTNEKLFF.

J is TRBJ2-7 and V is TRBV11-2, with a tentative D call TRBD1 (6 bases). Germline V lookup: CDR1 SGHAT, CDR2 FQNNGV. V dropped 1 base and J dropped 0 bases, with 16 bases sitting between them. The CDR3 contains 17 residues. The CDR3 DNA reads as TGTGCCAGCAGCTTAGTCAGGGGAGCCGCGAGCTCCTACGAGCAGTACTTC. Amino acids: CASSLVRGAASSYEQYF. The full variable domain, rest sourced from reference TRBV11-2 and TRBJ2-7, is EAGVAQSPRYKIIEKRQSVAFWCNPISGHATLYWYQQILGQGPKLLIQFQNNGVVDDSQLPKDRFSAERLKGVDSTLKIQPAKLEDSAVYLCASSLVRGAASSYEQYFGPGTRLTVT.

V gene TRBV5-4 combines with J gene TRBJ2-1, with 15 nucleotides matching TRBD2. From germline, CDR1 is SGHNT and CDR2 YYREEE (reference sequence). J gave up 4 bases and V 6 bases, and 11 bases lay outside the gene matches. There are 18 residues in the CDR3. CDR3 loop: CASTTGTSGRSIYNEQFF. CDR3 bases: TGTGCCAGCACGACCGGGACTAGCGGGAGGTCCATATACAATGAGCAGTTCTTC. Supplemented by reference TRBV5-4 and TRBJ2-1, the full variable domain reads ETGVTQSPTHLIKTRGQQVTLRCSSQSGHNTVSWYQQALGQGPQFIFQYYREEENGRGNFPPRFSGLQFPNYSSELNVNALELDDSALYLCASTTGTSGRSIYNEQFFGPGTRLTVL.

This CDR3 is CASNDFSSGEPIQETQYF. The CDR3 DNA follows: TGTGCCAGCAACGACTTCTCCAGCGGAGAGCCGATACAAGAGACCCAGTACTTC. V is TRBV21-1 and J is TRBJ2-5; TRBD2 is the table's D call and was not checked against the DNA. TRBV21-1 counts as a pseudogene. The CDR3 extends over 18 amino acids.

This clone turned up a few times. The chain uses TRBV2 and TRBJ2-1; D might be TRBD2 (5 bases). CDR3 length: 14 residues. V shed 4 bases and J shed 3 bases, with 10 bases lying between them. Germline CDR1 and CDR2: SNHLY and FYNNEI. CDR3 DNA: TGTGCCAGCAGTGCCAAGCGGAGCTACAATGAGCAGTTCTTC. The encoded protein is CASSAKRSYNEQFF. The full variable domain, with the rest looked up from reference TRBV2 and TRBJ2-1, is EPEVTQTPSHQVTQMGQEVILRCVPISNHLYFYWYRQILGQKVEFLVSFYNNEISEKSEIFDDQFSVERPDGSNFTLKIRSTKLEDSAMYFCASSAKRSYNEQFFGPGTRLTVL.

Comments on this clone: Other nucleotide sequences in the sample specify the same CDR3. This chain connects TRBV19 to TRBJ2-3; no reliable D call. Trimming stripped 3 bases from V and 2 bases from J, with 6 bases between. This CDR3 is built from 13 residues. Germline CDR1 reads LNHDA; CDR2 reads SQIVND (reference sequence). The CDR3 reads CASSIGVTDTQYF. The CDR3 DNA reads as TGTGCCAGTAGTATCGGAGTCACAGATACGCAGTATTTT.

The chain employs TRBV7-2 and TRBJ2-1, with 14 bases identical to TRBD2. The germline V gene encodes CDR1 SGHTA and CDR2 FQGNSA. The V gene end was trimmed by 1 base and the J gene end by 8 bases; junction bases not matched to a gene: 7. This CDR3 region has 17 residues. In nucleotides, the CDR3 is TGTGCCAGCAGCTTAGATGGACTAGCGGGAGGTACCTATGAGCAGTTCTTC. Translation gives CASSLDGLAGGTYEQFF.